This TCR beta chain came from a study of Tregs in tolerant kidney transplant recipients. Findings and caveats of the study: Donor-specific Treg expansion exceeded global Treg expansion in tolerant patients, suggesting antigen drive.

With V trimmed by 1 base and J by 2 bases, 2 bases remained unmatched. Germline lookup yields CDR1 SGHRS and CDR2 YFSETQ. The CDR3 is 15 amino acids. In the case of this clone: Antigen specificity is unknown. The read falls 3 residues short of the CDR3 end, and the missing part is taken from the germline J gene.

The data were produced by immunoSEQ multiplex PCR, yet TCRdb's version contains in-frame clones alone and is incomplete. The sample includes 25,000 or so clones. Related graft donors supplied nonmyeloablative bone marrow transplants, and mixed chimerism was transient. The rearrangement uses TRBV5-1 and TRBJ2-3, with 9 bases identical to TRBD2. The TCR comes from a human patient who received a combined kidney and bone marrow transplant. Some T cells may trace back to the graft donor. The sample here was CD4+ T cells from blood (PBMCs), taken 6 months after the transplant. CDR3 amino acids: CASSLQRGVTDTQYF. CDR3 DNA, as far as it was read: TGCGCCAGCAGCTTGCAGCGGGGGGTCACAGATACG.